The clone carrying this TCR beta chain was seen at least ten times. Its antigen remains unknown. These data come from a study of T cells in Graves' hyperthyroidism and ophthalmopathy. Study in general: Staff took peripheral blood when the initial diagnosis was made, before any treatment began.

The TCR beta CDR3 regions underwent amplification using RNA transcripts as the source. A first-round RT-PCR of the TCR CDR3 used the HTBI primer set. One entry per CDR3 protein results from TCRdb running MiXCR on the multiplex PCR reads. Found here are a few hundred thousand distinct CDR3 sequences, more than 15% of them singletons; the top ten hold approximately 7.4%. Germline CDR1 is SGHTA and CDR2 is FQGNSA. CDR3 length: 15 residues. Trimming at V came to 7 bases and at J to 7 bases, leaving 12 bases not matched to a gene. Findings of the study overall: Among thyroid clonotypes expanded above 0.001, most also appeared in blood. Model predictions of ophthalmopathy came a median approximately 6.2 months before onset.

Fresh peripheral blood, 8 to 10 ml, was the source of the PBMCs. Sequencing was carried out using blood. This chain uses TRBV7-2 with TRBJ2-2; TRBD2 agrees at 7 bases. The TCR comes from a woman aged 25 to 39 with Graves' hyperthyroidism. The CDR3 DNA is TGTGCCAGCAAGAGGGAGGGCCCCGGAGACGGGGAGCTGTTTTTT. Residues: CASKREGPGDGELFF.